Listed here are 9 T cell receptor beta chains from one sample, sequenced in a study of T-cell memory formation after mild COVID-19. TCRdb fed the 5' RACE reads into MiXCR, producing one record per CDR3 protein. The table includes some 210,000 distinct CDR3 sequences, under 30% detected once. Sample: PBMCs or a T cell subset sorted from them (not recorded which). All receptors come from an adult woman who had mild COVID-19 (a few samples of this study predate the infection). Cell type and time point are not known.

This clonotype was counted between two and nine times. At one boundary the junction diverges from the germline segment, which might be a read error. V and J are TRBV12-3 or TRBV12-4 and TRBJ2-3; 10 nucleotides match TRBD2. CDR3 length: 17 residues. CDR3 DNA sequence: TGTGCCAGCAGTTTAGGGGTAGCGGGGGGAAGCACAGATACTCAGTATTTT. Translating gives CASSLGVAGGSTDTQYF.

V gene TRBV7-9 combines with J gene TRBJ2-3; possibly TRBD2 for D (6 bases). CDR1 is SEHNR, CDR2 FQNEAQ, per germline (reference sequence). The CDR3 has 16 residues. Trimming shortened V by 5 bases and J by 1 base, and 16 bases separated the two germline ends. The DNA of the CDR3 is TGTGCCAGCAGCCCCCGGGAAGCTAGCGGCACAGATACGCAGTATTTT. This sequence encodes CASSPREASGTDTQYF.

This clonotype has only a few counts. The DNA of the CDR3 is TGCGCCAGCAGCTCGCGGGTTATTGGGACTGGTGGGCGAGATACGCAGTATTTT. This translates into CASSSRVIGTGGRDTQYF. V is TRBV5-1 and J is TRBJ2-3; D might be TRBD2 (6 bases). CDR3 length: 18 amino acids. V shed 3 bases and J shed 5 bases, with 25 bases lying between them. Germline CDR1 is SGHRS and CDR2 is YFSETQ.

This clonotype came up a few times. The gene calls are TRBV3-1 and TRBJ1-4; TRBD1 agrees at 9 bases. Trimming removed 1 base from V and 8 bases from J; junction bases left unmatched: 5. The germline gives CDR1 LGHDT, CDR2 YNNKEL (reference sequence). The CDR3 is made up of 15 amino acids. The CDR3 nucleotides read TGTGCCAGCAGCCAAGGGGGGACAGGGAGGGAAAAACTGTTTTTT. Translation: CASSQGGTGREKLFF.

The count of this clonotype is one. The rearrangement joins TRBV30 to TRBJ2-7; D unclear. The V gene lost 0 bases and the J gene lost 7 bases, with 10 bases spanning the gap. CDR1 and CDR2 from the germline V gene are GTSNPN and SVGIG (reference sequence). This CDR3 spans 12 amino acids. CDR3 DNA sequence: TGTGCCTGGAGTGTATCTTTTGGGGAGCAGTACTTC. Translation gives CAWSVSFGEQYF.

J is TRBJ2-7 and V is TRBV29-1; D unclear. This CDR3 has 12 residues. Per germline, CDR1 SQVTM and CDR2 ANQGSEA. Trimming removed 5 bases at V and 3 bases at J, with 11 bases between. Written as DNA, the CDR3 is TGCAGCGTTTCGTCGGCAGGCTACGAGCAGTACTTC. This encodes CSVSSAGYEQYF.

This chain connects TRBV5-8 to TRBJ1-5; 8 bases match TRBD1. The CDR3 consists of 14 residues. Germline values: CDR1 SGHTS, CDR2 YDEGEE. As DNA, the CDR3 is TGTGCTCTCCGGGACAGGACAAGCAATCAGCCCCAGCATTTT. This sequence encodes CALRDRTSNQPQHF.

This chain uses TRBV29-1 with TRBJ1-2, with D uncertain. The CDR3 runs 13 residues. CDR1 SQVTM and CDR2 ANQGSEA come from the germline V gene. The V end was cut by 0 bases, the J end by 6 bases, with 11 bases between. Here the CDR3 DNA reads TGCAGCGTTGAAGATATGGCACATGATGGCTACACCTTC. It yields the protein CSVEDMAHDGYTF.

The chain combines TRBV5-1 with TRBJ2-1; 8 nucleotides agree with TRBD2. Trimming at V came to 1 base and at J to 7 bases, leaving 10 bases not matched to a gene. The CDR3 runs to 16 residues. Germline loops: CDR1 SGHRS, CDR2 YFSETQ. In DNA, the CDR3 is TGCGCCAGCAGCTTGATAGCGGGAACGGGAGGAAATGAGCAGTTCTTC. It specifies CASSLIAGTGGNEQFF.